This T cell receptor beta chain came from a study of beta chain features in type 1 diabetes (dated by TCRdb to the late 2010s). Study-wide context: Patients and healthy donors did not differ in mean age, gender distribution, total cell number or subset yield. In the study, recently diagnosed type 1 diabetes patients and matched healthy donors were compared on the TCRB repertoires of their sorted circulating CD4+ T cell subsets. Regulatory and stem cell-like memory subsets were obtained from only 8 patients and about eight healthy donors, while naive and central memory subsets were obtained from all 30 or so donors. A total of some 100,000,000 sorted cells were examined across all samples, and a strong correlation was observed between cell number per subset and RNA yield.

The full study reports these points: Because small numbers of individuals were included in the HLA sub-analyses, any influence of HLA type on TCRB rearrangement was left unresolved. At VDJ recombination sites, type 1 diabetes patients had fewer insertions and more deleted nucleotides, which implies abnormalities in thymic rearrangement. Because cDNA was sequenced instead of genomic DNA, highly expressing activated cells could be over-represented, though the groups showed no difference in activation or CD3 levels. Naive, central memory and regulatory TCRB repertoires appeared to be more alike among patients than among healthy donors. PCR might favor shorter templates, but patient and control samples were amplified and corrected together, so any skew would affect both groups equally. Type 1 diabetes patients showed a moderate but significant shortening of TCRB CDR3 length in all four CD4+ subsets.

Of note for this clone: Its antigen is still unknown. Qualities for individual bases were not recorded, and no much larger clone is one base off.

The CDR3 holds 16 amino acids from the cysteine to the phenylalanine. The DNA shown is the 48-base CDR3, in frame from base 1. The germline V gene yields SGHRS for CDR1 and YFSETQ for CDR2. Ends trimmed: V by 4 bases, J by 10 bases; bases unmatched to a gene: 16. The entire isolated RNA was reverse transcribed using the High Capacity cDNA Reverse Transcription Kit, and thus expressed TCRB transcripts were sequenced. Deep immunoSEQ sequencing was applied to naive, central memory and regulatory T cell samples, giving an average of about 3.4 million total reads per sample. Sorted cells were lysed in RLT buffer and RNA was extracted with DNase-treated RNeasy Micro or Mini kits, depending on cell number. To prevent cross-contamination, each cell subset was processed individually, whereas patient and healthy donor samples were processed jointly. Using the immunoSEQ multiplex PCR, TCRB sequences were amplified from cDNA into 87-bp fragments spanning the CDR3 region. Amplicons were sequenced on the Illumina HiSeq platform. The authors' analysis ran thus. PCR bias was computationally corrected using synthetic template baselines, reads within Hamming distance 2 were collapsed, and singletons that could not be merged were discarded. Reads were aligned against IMGT to assign V, D and J genes, CDR3 length and insertions or deletions at six rearrangement sites. Within each subset, clonotype counts were normalized to the number of sorted cells before true diversity and Gini coefficients were calculated with the tcR R package. The overlap coefficient, calculated on TCRB nucleotide sequences, was used to quantify repertoire sharing. TCRdb retrieved this table from immuneACCESS and kept in-frame rearrangements only. Not all clones are present; in checked studies, unresolved V genes account for under half, and no reason is known for the remainder. V, J and clone size are taken as reported in that table, and D and trimming were inferred from the DNA itself. Counted in this sample were around 180,000 clones; about 7.9% of them appeared once. The top ten hold approximately 0.54% of the sample.

Each donor gave one peripheral blood draw, approximately 100 mL on average, collected into heparinised tubes. A BD FACSAria II was used to sort naive, central memory, regulatory and stem cell-like memory CD4+ T cells with a panel that included CD45RO, CCR7, CD25, CD127, CD95 and CD27. All sorted populations exceeded 98% purity. Right away, PBMCs were isolated by Lymphoprep density gradient centrifugation and were stained directly, with no culture step. So that batch effects would be minimized, each experiment stained and sorted samples in pairs, pairing one healthy donor with one patient. Sequencing was performed on central memory CD4+ T cells from blood. This chain joins TRBV5-1 to TRBJ2-1, with TRBD2 identical over 8 junction bases. This receptor was taken from a man younger than 35 with type 1 diabetes. At the DNA level, the sequence is TGCGCCAGCAGCATGATGGTAGCGGGATCTGGGAACGAGCAGTTCTTC. It specifies CASSMMVAGSGNEQFF. The CDR3 plus the reference TRBV5-1 and TRBJ2-1 genes for the other parts give the full variable domain: KAGVTQTPRYLIKTRGQQVTLSCSPISGHRSVSWYQQTPGQGLQFLFEYFSETQRNKGNFPGRFSGRQFSNSRSEMNVSTLELGDSALYLCASSMMVAGSGNEQFFGPGTRLTVL.